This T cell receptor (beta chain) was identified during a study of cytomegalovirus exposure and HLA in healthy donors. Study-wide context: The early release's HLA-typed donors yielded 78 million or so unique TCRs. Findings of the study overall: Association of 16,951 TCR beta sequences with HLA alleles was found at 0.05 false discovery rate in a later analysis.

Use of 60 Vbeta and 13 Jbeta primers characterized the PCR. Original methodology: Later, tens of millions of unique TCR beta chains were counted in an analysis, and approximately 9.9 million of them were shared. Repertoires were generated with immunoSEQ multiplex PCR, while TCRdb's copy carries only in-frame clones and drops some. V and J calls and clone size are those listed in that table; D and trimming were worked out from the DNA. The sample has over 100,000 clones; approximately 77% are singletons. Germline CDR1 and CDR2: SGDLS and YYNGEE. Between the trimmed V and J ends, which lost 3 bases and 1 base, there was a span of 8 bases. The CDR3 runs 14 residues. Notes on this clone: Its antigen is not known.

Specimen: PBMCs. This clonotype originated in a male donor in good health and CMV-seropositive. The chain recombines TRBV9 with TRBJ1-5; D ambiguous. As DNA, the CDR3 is TGTGCCAGCAGCGCCTCGCTAAGCAATCAGCCCCAGCATTTT. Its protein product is CASSASLSNQPQHF. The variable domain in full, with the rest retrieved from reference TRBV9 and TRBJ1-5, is DSGVTQTPKHLITATGQRVTLRCSPRSGDLSVYWYQQSLDQGLQFLIQYYNGEERAKGNILERFSAQQFPDLHSELNLSSLELGDSALYFCASSASLSNQPQHFGDGTRLSIL.